This T cell receptor (beta chain) comes out of a study of shared clonotypes between healthy human individuals (dated by TCRdb to the early 2020s). Context from the whole study: The cohort comprised a couple of women and a few men aged 18 to 49 years. Per donor, three plates each were used for CD4 naive and CD4 memory, two for CD8 naive, and one for CD8 memory. To estimate repertoire size and how much clonotype sharing occurs between individuals, the study deeply sequenced the blood TCR repertoires of roughly 5 healthy adults. Different laboratories and diverse techniques were used to prepare libraries and sequence TCR repertoires, to increase sequencing depth and limit assay-specific biases. Each donor's leukapheresis produced roughly between about 0.8 and 8.9 billion PBMCs.

This clone appeared a single time. No cognate antigen has been identified for it. No much larger clone is present one base from it, and per-base qualities are unavailable. General study outcomes and caveats: Even with the large sequencing depth, rarefaction of the sorted-subset datasets indicated that sequencing was incomplete. Naive subsets generally had larger estimated clonotype richness than memory subsets. Based on pairwise subsampling, the degree of clonotype sharing among donors was expected to be affected by sequencing depth. Because the study included a small number of donors, the genetic and exposure-history diversity represented was limited. When several donors were compared, the shared fraction of clonotypes was about 5% for naive CD4, less than 4% for naive CD8, 2.3% for memory CD4, and roughly 0.4% for memory CD8. Only blood was sampled, and tissue TCR repertoires likely differ from those in blood. Clonotypes shared by all four sorted-subset donors showed higher generation probabilities than non-shared clonotypes.

CD8 naive samples were obtained by positive selection for CCR7 among CD45RO-negative cells, yielding a CD45RA+CCR7+ population from which TemRA cells were excluded. The donors were healthy, HIV-negative adults who had no recently reported acute infections or vaccinations. Every donor was a Caucasian adult living in Nashville, Tennessee, USA. After blood collection by leukapheresis, PBMCs were isolated using Ficoll-Histopaque density gradient centrifugation and then cryopreserved in the vapor phase of liquid nitrogen. Analytical flow cytometry was used to check the purity and quantity of each magnetically sorted T cell population. Genomic DNA was isolated from every sorted fraction and measured by UV absorbance on a Nanodrop 2000c. Using the deep immunoSEQ assay, TCR CDR3 regions were amplified from genomic DNA by multiplex PCR. Extracted genomic DNA from each cell subset was distributed evenly across all wells of several immunoSEQ 96-well plates, and each plate was treated as a replicate. For sorted subsets, each replicate PCR was loaded with 200 ng genomic DNA, equivalent to about 30,000 T cell genomes. Purified libraries were quantified with a Qubit 3.0 fluorometer, sized on a Bioanalyzer 2100, and re-quantified with the KAPA Library Quantification kit. Each immunoSEQ 96-well plate was sequenced on its own single-read 150-cycle Illumina NextSeq 550 flow cell. The authors processed their data as follows. Because the immunoSEQ output included only junctional sequences and no quality scores, the filtering could not be the same as the filtering used for full-length reads. To assign V/J genes and CDR3, sequences were annotated against IMGT germline references using PyIR, a Python wrapper for IgBLAST v1.9. Reads were filtered out if the reads had weak V/J assignments (E-value above 1e-6), no CDR3, stop codons, out-of-frame junctions, or ambiguous translated residues. V3J clonotypes were defined as sequences sharing the same inferred V gene, J gene, and CDR3 amino acid sequence. Percentage overlap between repertoires was computed as shared unique clonotypes divided by the size of the smaller repertoire. RTK rarefaction, the Chao1 estimator, and Recon v2.1 estimates of unobserved clonotypes were used to assess repertoire richness. OLGA was used to compute generation probabilities for all TCRbeta clonotypes that the gDNA method yielded from a handful of donors. Entries here come from immuneACCESS through TCRdb and include only in-frame sequences with V and J called. Some clones fail to appear in such tables; in the studies checked, an unresolved V gene covers under half of the shortfall, and the cause of the remainder is unknown. D and trimming were read from the DNA, whereas the V and J calls and clone size are those reported in that table. For this sample there are 2 million to 2.5 million clones; just over 90% appear just once. The top ten clonotypes cover about 1.8% of the sample.

Sequencing was done on a sample of naive CD8+ T cells from PBMCs. In the paper's terms, the cell subset or site label means: CD45RA+CCR7+. The sequence was obtained from a man between 18 and 35 years old in good health. Some clones in this sample may be carry-over from other donors' samples.

The sequenced DNA is TGTGCCAGCTCGCCCCTAGCGGGAATGGCAGATACGCAGTATTTT. Translated, it gives CASSPLAGMADTQYF. This chain joins TRBV2 to TRBJ2-3; 9 central bases correspond to TRBD2. According to the germline V gene, CDR1 reads SNHLY and CDR2 reads FYNNEI. Taken from cysteine to phenylalanine, the CDR3 has 15 residues. Only the CDR3 DNA stays, 45 bases, in frame from base 1. V trim: 8 bases; J trim: 4 bases; unmatched bases: 10.